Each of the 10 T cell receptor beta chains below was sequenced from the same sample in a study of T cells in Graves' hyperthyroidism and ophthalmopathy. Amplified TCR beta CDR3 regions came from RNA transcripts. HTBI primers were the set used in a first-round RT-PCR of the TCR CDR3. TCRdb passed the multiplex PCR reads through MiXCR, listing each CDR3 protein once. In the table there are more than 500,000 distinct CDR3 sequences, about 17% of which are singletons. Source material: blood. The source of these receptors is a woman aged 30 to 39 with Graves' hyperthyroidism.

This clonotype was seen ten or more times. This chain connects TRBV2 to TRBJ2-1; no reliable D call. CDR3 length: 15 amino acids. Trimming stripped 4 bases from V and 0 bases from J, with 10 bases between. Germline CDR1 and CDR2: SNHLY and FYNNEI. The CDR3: CASSVGLGSYNEQFF. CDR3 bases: TGTGCCAGCAGTGTCGGGCTAGGCTCCTACAATGAGCAGTTCTTC.

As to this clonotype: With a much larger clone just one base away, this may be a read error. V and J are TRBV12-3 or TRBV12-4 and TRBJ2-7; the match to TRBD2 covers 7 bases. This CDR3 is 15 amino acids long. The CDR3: CASSSGTTISCEQYF. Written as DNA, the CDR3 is TGTGCCAGCAGTTCGGGGACTACTATCTCCTGCGAGCAGTACTTC.

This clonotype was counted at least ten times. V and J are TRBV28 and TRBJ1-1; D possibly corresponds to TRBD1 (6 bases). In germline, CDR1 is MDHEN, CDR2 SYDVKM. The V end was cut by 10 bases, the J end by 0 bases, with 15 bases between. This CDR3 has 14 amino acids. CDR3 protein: CATLTGTMNTEAFF. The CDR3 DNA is TGTGCCACCCTAACGGGGACAATGAACACTGAAGCTTTCTTT.

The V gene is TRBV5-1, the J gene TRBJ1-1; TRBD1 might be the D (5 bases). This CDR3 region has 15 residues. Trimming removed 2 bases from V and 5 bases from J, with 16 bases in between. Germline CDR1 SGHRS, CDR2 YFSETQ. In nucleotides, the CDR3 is TGCGCCAGCAGCTTACACGCGGGGCGGAAAACTGAAGCTTTCTTT. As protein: CASSLHAGRKTEAFF.

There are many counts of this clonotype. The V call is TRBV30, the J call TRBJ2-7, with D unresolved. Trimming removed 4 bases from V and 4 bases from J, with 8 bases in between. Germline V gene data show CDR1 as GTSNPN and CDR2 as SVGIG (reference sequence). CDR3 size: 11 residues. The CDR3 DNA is TGTGCCTGGAAGGGTTCGTACGAGCAGTACTTC. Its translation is CAWKGSYEQYF.

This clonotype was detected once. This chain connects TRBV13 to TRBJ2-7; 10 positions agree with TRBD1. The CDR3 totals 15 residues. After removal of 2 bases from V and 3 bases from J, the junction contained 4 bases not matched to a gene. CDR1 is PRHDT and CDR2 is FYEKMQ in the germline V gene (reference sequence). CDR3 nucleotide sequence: TGTGCCAGCAGCTTACAAGGACAGGGGGACTACGAGCAGTACTTC. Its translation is CASSLQGQGDYEQYF.

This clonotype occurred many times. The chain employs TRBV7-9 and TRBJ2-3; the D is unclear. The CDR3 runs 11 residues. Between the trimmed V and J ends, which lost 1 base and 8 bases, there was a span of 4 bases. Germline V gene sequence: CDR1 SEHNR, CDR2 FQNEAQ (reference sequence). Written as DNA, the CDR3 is TGTGCCAGCAGCTTAGTGGGTACGCAGTATTTT. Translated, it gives CASSLVGTQYF. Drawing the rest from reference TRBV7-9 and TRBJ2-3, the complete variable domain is DTGVSQNPRHKITKRGQNVTFRCDPISEHNRLYWYRQTLGQGPEFLTYFQNEAQLEKSRLLSDRFSAERPKGSFSTLEIQRTEQGDSAMYLCASSLVGTQYFGPGTRLTVL.

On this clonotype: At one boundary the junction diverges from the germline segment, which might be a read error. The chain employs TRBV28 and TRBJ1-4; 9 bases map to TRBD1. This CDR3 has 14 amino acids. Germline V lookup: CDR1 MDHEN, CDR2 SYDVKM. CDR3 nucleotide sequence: TGTGCCAGCAGGGAGGGACAGGGTGGGGAAAAACCGTTTTTT. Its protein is CASREGQGGEKPFF.

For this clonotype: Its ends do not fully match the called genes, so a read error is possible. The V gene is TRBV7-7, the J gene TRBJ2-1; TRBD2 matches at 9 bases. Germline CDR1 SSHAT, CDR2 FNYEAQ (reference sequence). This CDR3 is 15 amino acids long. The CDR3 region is CASSPTSGWNNEQFF. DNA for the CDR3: TGTGCTAGCAGCCCAACTAGCGGGTGGAACAATGAGCAGTTCTTC.

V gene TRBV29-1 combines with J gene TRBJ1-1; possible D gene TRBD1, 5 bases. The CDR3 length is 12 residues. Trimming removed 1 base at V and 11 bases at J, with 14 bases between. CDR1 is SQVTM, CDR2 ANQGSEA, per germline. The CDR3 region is CSVEAGGGSAFF. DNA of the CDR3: TGCAGCGTTGAAGCTGGGGGGGGGAGTGCTTTCTTT.